The 27 T cell receptor beta chains reported below all come from one sample, sequenced in a study of regulatory T cells in long-lasting Graves disease. As to time point: persistent/refractory GD, antithyroid drugs over 5 years with positive TRAb. Researchers made the TCR library from RNA that was extracted from PBMCs. Building the TCR beta libraries relied on iRepertoire HTBI primers, and CDR3 regions underwent Arm-PCR. TCRdb itself ran the multiplex PCR reads through MiXCR, one entry per CDR3 protein. The sample yields about 300,000 distinct CDR3 sequences, 20% to 25% seen once. The sample in question was peripheral blood mononuclear cells (PBMCs), obtained when the disease was refractory, from a patient treated with antithyroid drugs. Source of these receptors: a female donor with Graves disease.

This clonotype was picked up a small number of times. The chain carries TRBV7-6 and TRBJ2-7; D gene uncertain. Germline V lookup: CDR1 SGHVS, CDR2 FNYEAQ. The V and J ends lost 5 bases and 2 bases respectively, with 7 bases between them. This CDR3 has 12 residues. CDR3 in DNA: TGTGCCAGCAGCGTAGTCCCCTACGAGCAGTACTTC. Amino acid sequence: CASSVVPYEQYF.

This clonotype was seen a handful of times. The chain combines TRBV20-1 with TRBJ2-5; 11 bases fit TRBD2. The CDR3 loop spans 13 amino acids. Germline V CDR1 and CDR2: DFQATT, SNEGSKA (reference sequence). The CDR3 loop reads CTSTSGSRETQYF. As DNA, the CDR3 is TGCACCTCCACTAGCGGGAGTCGGGAGACCCAGTACTTC.

The sample holds many counts of this clonotype. This chain joins TRBV27 and TRBJ2-5; D possibly uses TRBD1 or TRBD2 (7 bases each). The CDR3 is 15 residues long. Germline V gene data show CDR1 as MNHEY and CDR2 as SMNVEV (reference sequence). V shed 7 bases and J shed 5 bases, with 20 bases lying between them. The DNA of the CDR3 is TGTGCCAGCAAAAACGACAGGGAGGGAGTGGAGACCCAGTACTTC. It encodes CASKNDREGVETQYF.

Many counts were recorded for this clonotype. CDR3 nucleotides: TGTGCCAGCAGCTTAGGGGGGCAGGGAGGTCTCCAAGAGACCCAGTACTTC. It yields the protein CASSLGGQGGLQETQYF. The chain has TRBV7-2 and TRBJ2-5; D is perhaps TRBD1 or TRBD2 (6 bases each). Germline V gives CDR1 SGHTA, CDR2 FQGNSA. The CDR3 length is 17 residues. Trimming shortened V by 1 base and J by 1 base, and 16 bases separated the two germline ends.

About this clonotype: This may stem from a read error, because a much larger clone lies one nucleotide away. J is TRBJ2-3 and V is TRBV7-2; D gene uncertain. Germline loops: CDR1 SGHTA, CDR2 FQGNSA. The length of the CDR3 is 11 residues. V shed 3 bases and J shed 5 bases, with 3 bases lying between them. In nucleotides, the CDR3 is TGTGCCAGCAGCTTTAAAGATACGCAGTATTTT. This encodes CASSFKDTQYF.

This clonotype was detected a few times. The V call is TRBV25-1, the J call TRBJ2-7, with D unresolved. The CDR3 is made up of 12 amino acids. Trimming took 5 bases from V and 0 from J, leaving 5 bases between them. The germline V gene encodes CDR1 MGHDK and CDR2 SYGVNS. CDR3 sequence reads: CASSKDSYEQYF. The CDR3 DNA is TGTGCCAGCAGTAAAGACTCCTACGAGCAGTACTTC.

Ten or more counts support this clonotype. The J gene is TRBJ1-2, the V gene TRBV6-5; possibly TRBD1 for D (5 bases). CDR1 MNHEY and CDR2 SVGAGI come from the germline V gene. Trimming took 4 bases from V and 7 from J, leaving 31 bases between them. This CDR3 has 19 residues. CDR3 bases: TGTGCCAGCAGTTCATATAAAGGGGTCGTGGGAGGAGGAGGTGGTGGCTACACCTTC. Protein product: CASSSYKGVVGGGGGGYTF.

The chain joins TRBV5-1 to TRBJ2-3; a possible D gene is TRBD2 (5 bases). Germline V CDR1 and CDR2: SGHRS, YFSETQ. V gave up 6 bases and J gave up 0 bases, with 8 bases separating them. This CDR3 contains 13 residues. The CDR3: CASNGISTDTQYF. The CDR3 DNA reads TGCGCCAGCAACGGGATCAGCACAGATACGCAGTATTTT.

V and J are TRBV7-2 and TRBJ2-3, with D unresolved. Germline V gene data show CDR1 as SGHTA and CDR2 as FQGNSA. The V end lost 2 bases, the J end lost 3 bases, and 9 bases lay between the germline ends. This CDR3 has 14 amino acids. The CDR3 here is CASSLNGRTDTQYF. CDR3 nucleotides: TGTGCCAGCAGCTTAAATGGTCGTACAGATACGCAGTATTTT.

The genes are TRBV6-1 and TRBJ2-1, with a possible D match to TRBD2 (6 bases). Per germline, CDR1 MNHNS and CDR2 SASEGT. V lost 5 bases and J lost 6, with 8 bases in between. The CDR3 length is 12 residues. This CDR3 is CASSQEGNEQFF. The DNA of the CDR3 is TGTGCCAGCAGTCAGGAGGGCAATGAGCAGTTCTTC.

This clonotype was seen ten or more times. The genes are TRBV6-1 and TRBJ2-7; D might be TRBD1 (7 bases). The CDR3 extends over 12 amino acids. Germline CDR1 reads MNHNS; CDR2 reads SASEGT. The DNA for the CDR3 is TGTGCTAGCCGGAGGGGGCCCTACGAGCAGTACTTC. Translated, it gives CASRRGPYEQYF.

This clonotype was picked up many times. The V call is TRBV30, the J call TRBJ1-1; 7 nucleotides align to TRBD1. The trim removed 2 bases at V and 3 bases at J, leaving 9 bases unmatched. Germline V lookup: CDR1 GTSNPN, CDR2 SVGIG (reference sequence). This CDR3 region has 15 residues. This chain's CDR3 is CAWSTRGGWDTEAFF. CDR3 DNA: TGTGCCTGGAGTACCCGAGGGGGCTGGGACACTGAAGCTTTCTTT.

The chain couples TRBV20-1 to TRBJ2-7; 8 nucleotides agree with TRBD2. V dropped 5 bases and J dropped 3; count of bases not matched to a gene: 12. CDR3 length equals 15 residues. From germline, CDR1 is DFQATT and CDR2 SNEGSKA (reference sequence). DNA for the CDR3: TGCAGTGCTCCTCCCGACTGGGCGGGGGGCTACGAGCAGTACTTC. This codes for CSAPPDWAGGYEQYF.

This chain joins TRBV5-1 and TRBJ2-2; TRBD1 might be the D (6 bases). The germline CDR1 and CDR2 sequences are SGHRS and YFSETQ. The length of the CDR3 is 14 residues. With 4 bases removed from V and 4 bases from J, the gap between germline ends came to 11 bases. This CDR3 is CASSPLGATGELFF. Here the CDR3 DNA reads TGCGCCAGCAGCCCCTTGGGGGCCACCGGGGAGCTGTTTTTT.

This clonotype was seen just once. The chain recombines TRBV19 with TRBJ2-2, with D perhaps matching TRBD1 or TRBD2 (6 bases each). There are 18 residues in the CDR3. Trimming left V 4 bases short and J 5 bases short, with 23 bases between. CDR1 and CDR2 (germline): LNHDA, SQIVND (reference sequence). Here the CDR3 reads CASSKSGARGFRTGELFF. The CDR3 region has the DNA TGTGCCAGTAGTAAGTCGGGGGCGCGCGGATTTAGAACCGGGGAGCTGTTTTTT.

This clonotype was seen repeatedly, ten times or more. The chain employs TRBV2 and TRBJ2-7; a weak D match, TRBD2 (6 bases). In germline, CDR1 is SNHLY, CDR2 FYNNEI. The V end lost 7 bases, the J end lost 3 bases, and 7 bases lay between the germline ends. CDR3 length: 11 amino acids. Here the CDR3 DNA reads TGTGCCAGCACGGGACTCTACGAGCAGTACTTC. Translation: CASTGLYEQYF.

In its sample, this clonotype was seen many times. A read error may account for a junction end that differs from germline. V and J are TRBV7-2 and TRBJ2-5; D tentatively reads TRBD1 or TRBD2 (5 bases each). In germline, CDR1 is SGHTA, CDR2 FQGNSA. The CDR3 sequence is 14 residues long. The CDR3 nucleotides read TGTGCCAGCAGCATCCGGGACCCACAAGAGACCCAGTGCTTC. It specifies CASSIRDPQETQCF.

This clonotype was counted ten times or more. J is TRBJ2-2 and V is TRBV7-8, with D unclear. V was cut by 2 bases and J by 2 bases, with 9 bases left in between. Germline V lookup: CDR1 SGHVS, CDR2 FQNEAQ. The CDR3 totals 15 residues. CDR3 sequence reads: CASSLNHLNTGELFF. The CDR3 DNA sequence: TGTGCCAGCAGCTTAAATCACCTTAACACCGGGGAGCTGTTTTTT.

This clonotype was picked up many times. The genes are TRBV2 and TRBJ1-5; D perhaps matches TRBD1 (5 bases). Germline loops: CDR1 SNHLY, CDR2 FYNNEI. Trimming left V 6 bases short and J 5 bases short, with 20 bases between. The CDR3 has 16 amino acids. CDR3 protein: CASRDSGAVSHQPQHF. CDR3 bases: TGTGCCAGCAGGGACTCCGGGGCCGTCTCTCATCAGCCCCAGCATTTT.

This clonotype was recorded at least ten times. This chain connects TRBV2 to TRBJ1-4, with a weak D call TRBD1 (5 bases). Germline CDR1 and CDR2: SNHLY and FYNNEI. The CDR3 consists of 16 residues. V shed 5 bases and J shed 0 bases, with 13 bases lying between them. For the CDR3, the DNA is TGTGCCAGCAGTCTACGACAGTTAGCAACTAATGAAAAACTGTTTTTT. Its translation: CASSLRQLATNEKLFF.

This chain links TRBV29-1 with TRBJ2-5; 7 bases align to TRBD2. V lost 6 bases to trimming and J lost 7 bases; unmatched junction nucleotides: 23. CDR3 size: 17 residues. Germline CDR1 SQVTM, CDR2 ANQGSEA. In DNA, the CDR3 is TGCAGCGTGTCCCCGACATTGAGCCCGAGGGAGGGAGGGACCCAGTACTTC. Amino acid sequence: CSVSPTLSPREGGTQYF.

The sample holds one count of this clonotype. The chain combines TRBV27 with TRBJ1-2; 7 nucleotides align to TRBD1. The germline gives CDR1 MNHEY, CDR2 SMNVEV (reference sequence). This CDR3 is 12 amino acids long. With V trimmed by 5 bases and J by 7 bases, 4 bases remained unmatched. In DNA form, the CDR3 reads TGTGCCAGCAGTATAACAGGGGTTGGCTACACCTTC. Its protein product is CASSITGVGYTF.

This clonotype appeared a few times. V is TRBV15 and J is TRBJ1-5; 8 positions agree with TRBD1. This CDR3 spans 14 amino acids. Germline V gives CDR1 LNHNV, CDR2 YYDKDF (reference sequence). The V gene end was trimmed by 8 bases and the J gene end by 5 bases; junction bases not matched to a gene: 8. The CDR3 reads CATWTGRRDQPQHF. Here the CDR3 DNA reads TGTGCCACCTGGACAGGGCGGCGAGATCAGCCCCAGCATTTT.

This clonotype was counted many times. The chain couples TRBV20-1 to TRBJ2-5, with D perhaps TRBD2 (6 bases). This CDR3 has 15 residues. Per the germline V gene, CDR1 is DFQATT and CDR2 is SNEGSKA (reference sequence). V was pared by 0 bases and J by 4 bases, with 15 bases between. The CDR3 nucleotides are TGCAGTGCTAGAGAGGCCGGGAGAAACAGAGAGACCCAGTACTTC. It specifies CSAREAGRNRETQYF.

The gene calls are TRBV14 and TRBJ1-1, with 7 bases lining up with TRBD1. V shed 5 bases, J shed 10 bases, and the junction held 10 bases outside the gene matches. The CDR3 totals 13 residues. Germline lookup yields CDR1 SGHDN and CDR2 FVKESK. CDR3 coding DNA: TGTGCCAGCAGCTCAACCCAACAGGGGATAGCTTTCTTT. Its translation: CASSSTQQGIAFF.

V is TRBV10-3 and J is TRBJ2-5, with 10 nucleotides matching TRBD1. The J call could be wrong; TRBJ2-7 is a better fit for the DNA end. The CDR3 runs 14 residues. From germline, CDR1 is ENHRY and CDR2 SYGVKD. The CDR3 sequence is CAISGGTGEYEQYF. In DNA, the CDR3 is TGTGCCATCAGTGGTGGGACAGGGGAGTACGAGCAGTACTTC.

The chain joins TRBV19 to TRBJ2-7; 9 nucleotides agree with TRBD2. Germline V gene lookup returns CDR1 LNHDA and CDR2 SQIVND (reference sequence). After removal of 0 bases from V and 0 bases from J, the junction contained 3 bases not matched to a gene. The CDR3 runs to 16 residues. CDR3 residues: CASSIEAGGHSYEQYF. CDR3 bases: TGTGCCAGTAGTATAGAAGCGGGAGGACACTCCTACGAGCAGTACTTC.